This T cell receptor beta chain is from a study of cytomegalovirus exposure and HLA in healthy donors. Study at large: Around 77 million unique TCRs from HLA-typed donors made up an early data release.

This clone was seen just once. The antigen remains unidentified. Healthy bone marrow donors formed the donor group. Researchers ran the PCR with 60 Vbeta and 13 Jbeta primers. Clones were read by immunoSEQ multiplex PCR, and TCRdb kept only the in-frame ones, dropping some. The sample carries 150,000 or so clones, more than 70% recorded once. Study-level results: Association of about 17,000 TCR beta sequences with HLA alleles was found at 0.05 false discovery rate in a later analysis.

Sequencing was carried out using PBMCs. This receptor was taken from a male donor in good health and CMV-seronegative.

The CDR3 loop is CASSPGQGENSPLHF. CDR3 nucleotides: TGTGCCAGTAGTCCCGGACAGGGGGAGAATTCACCCCTCCACTTT. The V gene is TRBV19, the J gene TRBJ1-6; 10 bases align to TRBD1. V shed 5 bases, J shed 7 bases, and the junction held 5 bases outside the gene matches. The CDR3 is 15 amino acids. The V gene's germline CDR1 is LNHDA and CDR2 SQIVND (reference sequence).